What follows is one T cell receptor beta chain and its context. Antigen unknown. Using immunoSEQ multiplex PCR, the repertoire was profiled, and TCRdb retains in-frame clones only, with some absent. The table lists some 66,000 clones, around 87% of them singletons. V lost 5 bases and J 5 bases, leaving 15 bases between the germline ends. The germline V gene has CDR1 MDHEN and CDR2 SYDVKM. The CDR3 is 15 residues long. Time point specified: pretreatment peripheral blood. This entry is derived from a study of PD-L1 blockade in urothelial cancer. General study results and limits: Where pretreatment blood TCR clonality fell below the median, better survival was predicted.

The chain links TRBV28 to TRBJ1-4; tentatively, D is TRBD1 (5 bases). Material: PBMCs, obtained around atezolizumab (anti-PD-L1) treatment. The source is a man aged 60-69 years with urothelial cancer. CDR3 region: CASSTIDRLNEKLFF. DNA for the CDR3: TGTGCCAGCAGTACTATAGACAGACTGAATGAAAAACTGTTTTTT. Complete variable domain (other parts from reference TRBV28 and TRBJ1-4): DVKVTQSSRYLVKRTGEKVFLECVQDMDHENMFWYRQDPGLGLRLIYFSYDVKMKEKGDIPEGYSVSREKKERFSLILESASTNQTSMYLCASSTIDRLNEKLFFGSGTQLSVL.